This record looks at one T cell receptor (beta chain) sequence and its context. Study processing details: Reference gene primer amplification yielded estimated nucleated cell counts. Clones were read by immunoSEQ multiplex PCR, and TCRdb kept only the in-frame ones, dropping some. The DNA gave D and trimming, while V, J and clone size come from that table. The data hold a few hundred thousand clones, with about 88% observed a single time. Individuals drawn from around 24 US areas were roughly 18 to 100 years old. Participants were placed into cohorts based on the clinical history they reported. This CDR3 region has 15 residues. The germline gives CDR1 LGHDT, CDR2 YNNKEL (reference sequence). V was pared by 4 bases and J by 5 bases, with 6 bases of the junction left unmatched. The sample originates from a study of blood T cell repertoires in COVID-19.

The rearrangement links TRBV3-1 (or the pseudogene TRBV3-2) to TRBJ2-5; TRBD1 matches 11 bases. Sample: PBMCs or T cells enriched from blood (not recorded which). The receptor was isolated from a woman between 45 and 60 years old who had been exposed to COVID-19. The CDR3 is CASSPRTGGRETQYF. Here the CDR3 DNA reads TGTGCCAGCAGCCCCCGGACAGGGGGCAGGGAGACCCAGTACTTC.